This T cell receptor (beta chain) is from a study of blood T cell repertoires in COVID-19. At the level of the study: Spain, Italy and the United States supplied samples that represented acute and convalescent COVID-19.

Profiling relied on immunoSEQ multiplex PCR, and the TCRdb table lists in-frame clones only, not all of them. The sample has about 170,000 clones, more than 70% seen once; the top ten hold roughly 2%. Material: peripheral blood. This receptor was identified in a man aged 50-60 years who had recovered from COVID-19.

The chain's CDR3 is CASTRTSVSYEQYF. CDR3 DNA: TGTGCCAGCACGAGAACTAGCGTGTCCTACGAGCAGTACTTC. The rearrangement joins TRBV6-6 to TRBJ2-7, with 7 bases aligning to TRBD2. Germline V gene data show CDR1 as MNHNY and CDR2 as SVGAGI (reference sequence). Germline trimming cut 7 bases from V and 1 base from J; bases unmatched to any gene: 7. The CDR3 length is 14 residues.